Presented here are 18 T cell receptor beta chains from one specimen sequenced in a study of blood T cell repertoires in COVID-19. Measured with immunoSEQ multiplex PCR; TCRdb has only the in-frame clones, and not every one. The sample lists about 140,000 clones; approximately 87% were seen once. The sequenced material came from peripheral blood. These receptors were collected from a woman aged 35 to 49 with acute or convalescent COVID-19.

This sequence joins TRBV25-1 and TRBJ1-1, with 9 bases identical to TRBD1. The germline V gene has CDR1 MGHDK and CDR2 SYGVNS. The CDR3 sequence is 14 residues long. With 6 bases clipped from V and 1 base from J, the junction kept 3 bases outside the gene matches. CDR3 protein: CASSYRGRNTEAFF. The DNA for the CDR3 is TGTGCCAGCAGCTACAGGGGGCGGAACACTGAAGCTTTCTTT. The full variable domain, completed using reference TRBV25-1 and TRBJ1-1, is EADIYQTPRYLVIGTGKKITLECSQTMGHDKMYWYQQDPGMELHLIHYSYGVNSTEKGDLSSESTVSRIRTEHFPLTLESARPSHTSQYLCASSYRGRNTEAFFGQGTRLTVV.

The chain combines TRBV5-1 with TRBJ1-5, with TRBD1 matching over 8 bases. This CDR3 contains 14 residues. Germline V lookup: CDR1 SGHRS, CDR2 YFSETQ. V was clipped by 2 bases and J by 5 bases; unmatched bases: 3. The CDR3 nucleotides are TGCGCCAGCAGCTTCAGGGGGCTTGATCAGCCCCAGCATTTT. Translating gives CASSFRGLDQPQHF. Based on the CDR3 plus reference TRBV5-1 and TRBJ1-5, the full variable domain is KAGVTQTPRYLIKTRGQQVTLSCSPISGHRSVSWYQQTPGQGLQFLFEYFSETQRNKGNFPGRFSGRQFSNSRSEMNVSTLELGDSALYLCASSFRGLDQPQHFGDGTRLSIL.

The chain joins TRBV7-3 to TRBJ1-6; D is possibly TRBD1 (6 bases). The length of the CDR3 is 15 residues. Trimming took off 4 bases at V and 4 bases at J, with 11 bases between the two ends. Per the germline V gene, CDR1 is SGHTA and CDR2 is FQGTGA. CDR3 coding DNA: TGTGCCAGCAGCTCGACAGGATCATATAATTCACCCCTCCACTTT. As protein: CASSSTGSYNSPLHF.

Of note for this clone: This sample includes further DNA sequences coding for the same CDR3. The V and J genes are TRBV29-1 and TRBJ1-2; a possible D gene is TRBD1 (6 bases). V was clipped by 6 bases and J by 7 bases, with 12 bases between them. The germline V gene encodes CDR1 SQVTM and CDR2 ANQGSEA. This CDR3 region has 11 residues. The CDR3 spells CSVEQGSGYTF. The CDR3 coding sequence is TGCAGCGTCGAACAGGGAAGTGGCTACACCTTC.

The V call is TRBV7-2, the J call TRBJ1-2; a weak D match, TRBD1 (5 bases). Trimming removed 5 bases at V and 8 bases at J, with 15 bases between. The germline V gene has CDR1 SGHTA and CDR2 FQGNSA. The CDR3 sequence is 13 residues long. CDR3 nucleotides: TGTGCCAGCAGCCGCCATGGGGGGAGGGGCTACACCTTC. This translates into CASSRHGGRGYTF.

The chain employs TRBV2 and TRBJ2-5, with a possible D match to TRBD2 (5 bases). The CDR3 length is 13 residues. The germline CDR1 and CDR2 sequences are SNHLY and FYNNEI. Between the trimmed V and J ends, which lost 3 bases and 8 bases, there was a span of 13 bases. The CDR3 protein is CASSETPRDTQYF. The CDR3 DNA sequence: TGTGCCAGCAGTGAGACTCCCCGGGATACCCAGTACTTC. The variable domain in full, completed from reference TRBV2 and TRBJ2-5, reads EPEVTQTPSHQVTQMGQEVILRCVPISNHLYFYWYRQILGQKVEFLVSFYNNEISEKSEIFDDQFSVERPDGSNFTLKIRSTKLEDSAMYFCASSETPRDTQYFGPGTRLLVL.

This sequence joins TRBV5-8 and TRBJ1-3; a possible D gene is TRBD1 (6 bases). Per germline, CDR1 SGHTS and CDR2 YDEGEE. V lost 3 bases and J lost 0, with 22 bases in between. The CDR3 covers 19 residues. The CDR3 bases are TGTGCCAGCAGCTCTAAAGGGGGTTTCTTGGGACCCTCTGGAAACACCATATATTTT. Its protein product is CASSSKGGFLGPSGNTIYF. Filled out from reference TRBV5-8 and TRBJ1-3, the complete variable domain reads EAGVTQSPTHLIKTRGQQATLRCSPISGHTSVYWYQQALGLGLQFLLWYDEGEERNRGNFPPRFSGRQFPNYSSELNVNALELEDSALYLCASSSKGGFLGPSGNTIYFGEGSWLTVV.

The chain has TRBV7-2 and TRBJ2-2; D not certain. The CDR3 runs 13 residues. Trimming stripped 5 bases from V and 1 base from J, with 5 bases between. CDR1 SGHTA and CDR2 FQGNSA come from the germline V gene. In nucleotides, the CDR3 is TGTGCCAGCAGCCTAATGAACACCGGGGAGCTGTTTTTT. It yields the protein CASSLMNTGELFF. Combining the CDR3 with reference TRBV7-2 and TRBJ2-2 gives the whole variable domain GAGVSQSPSNKVTEKGKDVELRCDPISGHTALYWYRQSLGQGLEFLIYFQGNSAPDKSGLPSDRFSAERTGGSVSTLTIQRTQQEDSAVYLCASSLMNTGELFFGEGSRLTVL.

The CDR3: CASSPPGQNFYEQYF. The CDR3, as DNA: TGTGCCAGCAGTCCCCCGGGACAGAACTTCTACGAGCAGTACTTC. The chain uses TRBV28 and TRBJ2-7, with 7 bases matching TRBD1. The CDR3 is 15 residues long. The germline CDR1 and CDR2 sequences are MDHEN and SYDVKM. Trimming cost V 5 bases and J 3 bases; bases outside gene matches: 10.

The count of this clone is one. The chain links TRBV30 to TRBJ2-3; 7 positions agree with TRBD2. Germline V gene data show CDR1 as GTSNPN and CDR2 as SVGIG (reference sequence). The ends lost 0 bases at V and 1 base at J; junction bases unmatched: 4. CDR3 length equals 15 residues. The CDR3, as DNA: TGTGCCTGGAGTGTAGGGCTAGCGGGCACAGATACGCAGTATTTT. Amino acid sequence: CAWSVGLAGTDTQYF.

The chain employs TRBV20-1 and TRBJ2-1; TRBD2 aligns across 14 bases. J lost 10 bases, V lost 3 bases, and 8 bases had no gene match. The CDR3 contains 15 residues. Germline V gives CDR1 DFQATT, CDR2 SNEGSKA (reference sequence). CDR3 region: CSASRGLAGVGEQFF. CDR3 coding DNA: TGCAGTGCTAGTAGGGGACTAGCGGGAGTGGGGGAGCAGTTCTTC.

DNA for the CDR3: TGTGCCAGCAGCCCCAGACAGCCAGAGCATAACTATGGCTACACCTTC. Protein product: CASSPRQPEHNYGYTF. The gene calls are TRBV3-1 (or the pseudogene TRBV3-2) and TRBJ1-2; TRBD1 is a possible D gene (5 bases). Germline V gene lookup returns CDR1 LGHDT and CDR2 YNNKEL (reference sequence). The CDR3 extends over 16 amino acids. V lost 4 bases and J 1 base, leaving 16 bases between the germline ends.

The chain uses TRBV19 and TRBJ1-2; D call uncertain. Germline CDR1 LNHDA, CDR2 SQIVND (reference sequence). Trimming cost V 3 bases and J 10 bases, with 18 bases left between them. The CDR3 has 14 residues. CDR3 amino acids: CASSIGVPPRDYTF. The CDR3 bases are TGTGCCAGTAGTATTGGGGTGCCACCCCGGGACTACACCTTC.

This clone was seen just once. This rearrangement joins TRBV7-2 to TRBJ2-3; 12 nucleotides line up with TRBD2. The CDR3 is made up of 17 amino acids. Losses at the gene ends were 5 bases for V and 3 bases for J; bases not matched to a gene: 9. CDR1 is SGHTA, CDR2 FQGNSA, per germline. CDR3 DNA: TGTGCCAGCAGCCCTCTCCTAGCGGGGGGGTGGACAGATACGCAGTATTTT. It translates to CASSPLLAGGWTDTQYF.

This chain connects TRBV4-1 to TRBJ2-7; TRBD1 agrees at 10 bases. CDR1 and CDR2 (germline): MGHRA, YSYEKL. The CDR3 extends over 15 amino acids. After removal of 2 bases from V and 5 bases from J, the junction contained 6 bases not matched to a gene. CDR3 coding DNA: TGCGCCAGCAGCCAACTAGACAGGGGGCTAGACGAGCAGTACTTC. As protein: CASSQLDRGLDEQYF.

The chain has TRBV19 and TRBJ1-1, with D unresolved. Germline V CDR1 and CDR2: LNHDA, SQIVND (reference sequence). This CDR3 contains 12 residues. The ends were cut back, 4 bases at V and 8 bases at J, with 11 bases in the middle. As DNA, the CDR3 is TGTGCCAGTAGTACTGTGGGCGGGGAAGCTTTCTTT. Its translation: CASSTVGGEAFF. Using reference TRBV19 and TRBJ1-1 for the parts outside the CDR3, the full variable domain is DGGITQSPKYLFRKEGQNVTLSCEQNLNHDAMYWYRQDPGQGLRLIYYSQIVNDFQKGDIAEGYSVSREKKESFPLTVTSAQKNPTAFYLCASSTVGGEAFFGQGTRLTVV.

This rearrangement joins TRBV10-3 to TRBJ2-2; D is unresolved. Germline CDR1 is ENHRY and CDR2 is SYGVKD. V was shortened by 0 bases and J by 0 bases, with 8 bases between the two germline ends. The CDR3 runs to 16 residues. CDR3 amino acids: CAISESSTANTGELFF. DNA of the CDR3: TGTGCCATCAGTGAGTCGAGCACCGCGAACACCGGGGAGCTGTTTTTT.

The CDR3 DNA reads TGCGCCAGCAGCTTGGCCGAAAGCGGGAGGTATGAGCAGTTCTTC. As protein: CASSLAESGRYEQFF. The gene calls are TRBV5-1 and TRBJ2-1; 9 positions match TRBD2. With V trimmed by 0 bases and J by 8 bases, 6 bases remained unmatched. Per germline, CDR1 SGHRS and CDR2 YFSETQ. The CDR3 is 15 amino acids.